The clone carrying this T cell receptor (beta chain) showed up many times. Its antigen is not known. These data belong to a study of T cells in Graves' hyperthyroidism and ophthalmopathy. Deletions cut 0 bases from V and 7 bases from J, with 12 bases between. The CDR3 totals 13 residues. Germline V gene lookup returns CDR1 SQVTM and CDR2 ANQGSEA. There were TCR beta CDR3 regions amplified from RNA transcripts. RT-PCR in the first round (using the HTBI primer set) targeted the TCR CDR3. MiXCR, applied by TCRdb to the multiplex PCR reads, yields one record per CDR3 protein. The table shows 450,000 to 700,000 distinct CDR3 sequences, with 46% occurring only once. Patients were excluded for uncontrolled infection, other autoimmune disease, pregnancy or lactation. Study conclusions and caveats: Expanded thyroid clonotypes (above 0.001) were mostly also found in blood. Stable hyperthyroidism was separated from ophthalmopathy by a model based on 13 V-J features.

This TCR came from an adult woman with Graves' disease, either hyperthyroidism or ophthalmopathy (not recorded which). The sequenced material came from peripheral blood or thyroid tissue (not recorded which). The rearrangement uses TRBV29-1 and TRBJ1-1, with D maybe TRBD1 (6 bases). The CDR3 sequence: CSVEESRGNEAFF. The CDR3 nucleotides are TGCAGCGTTGAAGAATCCAGGGGTAATGAAGCTTTCTTT.